The clone carrying this T cell receptor (beta chain) occurred once. One end of the junction varies from germline; a read error may be responsible. The record originates from a study of T cell changes during pregnancy in multiple sclerosis. Some clones are missing from TCRdb's copy, which holds only in-frame ones; the method was immunoSEQ multiplex PCR. The data show 90,000 to 100,000 clones, 90% to 95% seen once. This CDR3 is built from 13 residues. Germline values: CDR1 MNHNS, CDR2 SASEGT. V usage is TRBV6-1 and J usage is TRBJ2-5, with D uncertain. The material was peripheral blood, obtained in the third trimester of pregnancy. This receptor was taken from a female donor with multiple sclerosis, enrolled in a pregnancy study. As DNA, the CDR3 is TGTGCCAGCAGCGAAGGAAACAAAGAGACCCAGTACTTC. Its translation: CASSEGNKETQYF.